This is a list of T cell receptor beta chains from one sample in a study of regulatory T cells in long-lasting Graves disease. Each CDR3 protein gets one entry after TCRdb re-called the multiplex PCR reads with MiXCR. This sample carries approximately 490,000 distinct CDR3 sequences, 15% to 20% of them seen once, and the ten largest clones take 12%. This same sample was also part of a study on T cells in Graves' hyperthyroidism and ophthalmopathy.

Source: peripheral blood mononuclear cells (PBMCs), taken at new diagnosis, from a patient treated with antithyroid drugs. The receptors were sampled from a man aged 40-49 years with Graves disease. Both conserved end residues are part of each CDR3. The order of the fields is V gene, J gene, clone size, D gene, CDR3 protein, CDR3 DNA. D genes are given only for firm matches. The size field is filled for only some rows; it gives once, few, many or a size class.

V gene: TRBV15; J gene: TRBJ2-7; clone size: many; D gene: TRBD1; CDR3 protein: CATSRVGQGGFYEQYF; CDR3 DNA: TGTGCCACCAGCAGAGTGGGACAGGGGGGTTTTTACGAGCAGTACTTC
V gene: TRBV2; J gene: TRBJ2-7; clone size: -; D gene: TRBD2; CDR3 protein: CASTLRASGPQPSSYEQYF; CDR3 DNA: TGTGCCAGCACCTTGAGAGCTAGCGGACCACAGCCCTCTTCCTACGAGCAGTACTTC
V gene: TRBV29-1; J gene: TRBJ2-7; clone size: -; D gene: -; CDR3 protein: CSVDGGTEQYF; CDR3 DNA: TGCAGCGTTGACGGAGGGACCGAGCAGTACTTC
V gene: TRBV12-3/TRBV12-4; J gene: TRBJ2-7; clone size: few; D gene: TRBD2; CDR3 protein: CASSLTSGKRYEQYF; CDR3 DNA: TGTGCCAGCAGTTTAACTAGCGGGAAGAGGTACGAGCAGTACTTC
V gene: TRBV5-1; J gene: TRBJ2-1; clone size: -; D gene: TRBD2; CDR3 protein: CASNLGLLAENEQFF; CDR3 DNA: TGCGCCAGCAACTTGGGTCTCCTAGCGGAGAATGAGCAGTTCTTC
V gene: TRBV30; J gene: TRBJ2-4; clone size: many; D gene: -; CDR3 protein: CAWADSIKNIQYF; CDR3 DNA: TGTGCCTGGGCCGACAGTATCAAAAACATTCAGTACTTC
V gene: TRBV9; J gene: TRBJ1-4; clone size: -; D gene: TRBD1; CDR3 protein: CASSPRTGDEKLFF; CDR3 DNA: TGTGCCAGCAGCCCCAGGACAGGGGACGAAAAACTGTTTTTT
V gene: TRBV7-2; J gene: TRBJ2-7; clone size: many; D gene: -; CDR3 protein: CASSLGAEGSF; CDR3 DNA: TGTGCCAGCAGCTTAGGGGCTGAAGGTAGCTTC
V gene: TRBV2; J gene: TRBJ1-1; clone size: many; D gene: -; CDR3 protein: CASTEGGTEAFF; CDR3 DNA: TGTGCCAGCACTGAGGGGGGCACTGAAGCTTTCTTT
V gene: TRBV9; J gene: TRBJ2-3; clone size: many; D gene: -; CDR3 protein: CASSAGLSPGTDTQYF; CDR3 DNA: TGTGCCAGCAGCGCCGGACTCTCGCCGGGCACAGATACGCAGTATTTT
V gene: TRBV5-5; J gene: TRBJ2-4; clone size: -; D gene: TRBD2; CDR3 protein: CASSLAGTSGSVWYF; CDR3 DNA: TGTGCCAGCAGCTTGGCCGGGACTAGCGGGAGTGTCTGGTACTTC
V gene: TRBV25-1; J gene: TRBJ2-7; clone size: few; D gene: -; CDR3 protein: CASSVSGISYEQYF; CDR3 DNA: TGTGCCAGCAGTGTAAGCGGTATCTCCTACGAGCAGTACTTC
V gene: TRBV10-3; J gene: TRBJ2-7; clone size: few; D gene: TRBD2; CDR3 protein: CAIRRTSDTYEQYF; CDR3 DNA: TGTGCCATCAGACGGACTAGCGATACCTACGAGCAGTACTTC
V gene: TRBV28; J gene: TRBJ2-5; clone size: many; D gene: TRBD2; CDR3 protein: CASSPRTGGGETQYF; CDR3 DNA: TGTGCCAGCAGCCCTCGGACGGGGGGTGGGGAGACCCAGTACTTC
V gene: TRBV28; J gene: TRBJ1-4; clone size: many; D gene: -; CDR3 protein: CASSFPTGDATNEKLFF; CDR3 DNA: TGTGCCAGCAGTTTCCCTACAGGTGACGCAACTAATGAAAAACTGTTTTTT
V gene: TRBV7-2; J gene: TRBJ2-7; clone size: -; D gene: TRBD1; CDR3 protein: CASSQNVGQGAGEQYF; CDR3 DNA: TGTGCCAGCAGCCAAAACGTGGGACAGGGGGCTGGCGAGCAGTACTTC
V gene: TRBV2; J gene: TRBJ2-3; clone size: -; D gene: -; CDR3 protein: CASSAGPAVSTDTQYF; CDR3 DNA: TGTGCCAGCAGTGCTGGGCCAGCGGTTAGCACAGATACGCAGTATTTT
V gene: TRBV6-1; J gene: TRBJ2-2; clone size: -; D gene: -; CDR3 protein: CASKGGNTGELFF; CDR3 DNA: TGTGCCAGCAAGGGAGGGAACACCGGGGAGCTGTTTTTT
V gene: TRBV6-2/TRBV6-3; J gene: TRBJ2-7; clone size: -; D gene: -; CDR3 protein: CAGSARFRGEQYF; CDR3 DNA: TGTGCCGGATCGGCCCGGTTTAGGGGCGAGCAGTACTTC
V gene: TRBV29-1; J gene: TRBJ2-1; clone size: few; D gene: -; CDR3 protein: CSVAFTRGGVQTKNNNEQFF; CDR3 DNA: TGCAGCGTTGCCTTCACGAGGGGGGGAGTCCAGACTAAAAATAACAATGAGCAGTTCTTC
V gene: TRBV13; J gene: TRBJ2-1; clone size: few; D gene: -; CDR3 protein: CASSTQPRTAYNEQFF; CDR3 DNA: TGTGCCAGCAGCACCCAACCGCGGACCGCCTACAATGAGCAGTTCTTC
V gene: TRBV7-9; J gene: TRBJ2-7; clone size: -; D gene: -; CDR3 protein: CASSPPWSYYEQYF; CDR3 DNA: TGTGCCAGCAGTCCCCCGTGGAGTTACTACGAGCAGTACTTC
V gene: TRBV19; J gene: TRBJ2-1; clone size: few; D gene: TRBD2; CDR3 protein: CASSMGLAGHNEQFF; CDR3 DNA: TGTGCCAGTAGTATGGGGCTAGCGGGACACAATGAGCAGTTCTTC
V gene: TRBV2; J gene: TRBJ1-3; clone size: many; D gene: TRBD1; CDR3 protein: CASRGTGLTGNTIYF; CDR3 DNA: TGTGCCAGCAGGGGGACAGGGCTCACTGGAAACACCATATATTTT